This passage covers 10 T cell receptor beta chains from one sample sequenced in a study of radiotherapy plus CTLA-4 blockade in lung cancer (dated by TCRdb to between 2018 and 2020). The receptor library was made with the immunoSEQ multiplex PCR assay. TCRdb carries this immuneACCESS record with in-frame sequences only. Its versions omit some clonotypes, under half of them owing to an unresolved V gene in the studies checked, with the rest unexplained. Across this sample there are around 37,000 clones, with around 75% seen only once. The ten largest clones take up 13% to 15% of the sample. Sequenced here: peripheral blood, sampled from a patient treated with radiotherapy plus ipilimumab. The receptor source for this set is a human donor with non-small cell lung cancer that progressed on radiotherapy plus ipilimumab.

This clone was detected a few times. The chain uses TRBV14 and TRBJ1-1, with a tentative D call TRBD1 (5 bases). The CDR3 runs to 14 residues. Trimming took 0 bases from V and 5 from J, leaving 10 bases between them. CDR1 is SGHDN and CDR2 is FVKESK in the germline V gene. In nucleotides, the CDR3 is TGTGCCAGCAGCCAAGATTTGGGGGGGACTGAAGCTTTCTTT. It codes for CASSQDLGGTEAFF.

V usage is TRBV9 and J usage is TRBJ2-7; D is possibly TRBD2 (6 bases). The germline gives CDR1 SGDLS, CDR2 YYNGEE. V was cut by 4 bases and J by 4 bases, with 18 bases left in between. The CDR3 is made up of 15 amino acids. The CDR3 here is CASSPPVGRVYEQYF. The CDR3 DNA reads TGTGCCAGCAGCCCTCCGGTCGGGAGAGTGTACGAGCAGTACTTC. The full variable domain, completed using reference TRBV9 and TRBJ2-7, is DSGVTQTPKHLITATGQRVTLRCSPRSGDLSVYWYQQSLDQGLQFLIQYYNGEERAKGNILERFSAQQFPDLHSELNLSSLELGDSALYFCASSPPVGRVYEQYFGPGTRLTVT.

The chain combines TRBV5-1 with TRBJ1-1; a weak D match, TRBD1 (6 bases). Germline CDR1 is SGHRS and CDR2 is YFSETQ. V dropped 5 bases and J dropped 1 base, with 12 bases sitting between them. The CDR3 contains 14 residues. The CDR3 DNA reads TGCGCCAGCAGGGTAACAGGGACGAACACTGAAGCTTTCTTT. Amino acids: CASRVTGTNTEAFF.

J is TRBJ2-3 and V is TRBV5-6; 7 bases are shared with TRBD1. CDR3 length: 16 residues. Germline CDR1 is SGHDT and CDR2 is YYEEEE. With 0 bases clipped from V and 1 base from J, the junction kept 5 bases outside the gene matches. The chain's CDR3 is CASSLGQGVRTDTQYF. The CDR3 bases are TGTGCCAGCAGCTTGGGGCAGGGGGTCCGCACAGATACGCAGTATTTT.

The rearrangement links TRBV6-4 to TRBJ2-3; 10 bases map to TRBD1. Looked up from germline, CDR1 is MRHNA and CDR2 is SNTAGT. The CDR3 contains 15 residues. With 4 bases clipped from V and 2 bases from J, the junction kept 3 bases outside the gene matches. In nucleotides, the CDR3 is TGTGCCAGCAGTGTGGGGACAGGGGCCACAGATACGCAGTATTTT. It codes for CASSVGTGATDTQYF.

The chain couples TRBV7-9 to TRBJ2-1; 9 bases are shared with TRBD2. Trimming took 5 bases from V and 6 from J; bases not matched to a gene: 11. CDR3 length: 16 residues. Germline V CDR1 and CDR2: SEHNR, FQNEAQ (reference sequence). The DNA of the CDR3 is TGTGCCAGCAGCCCCCTAGGGGGAGCGGGAGGCAATGAGCAGTTCTTC. Its protein product is CASSPLGGAGGNEQFF.

The chain couples TRBV4-1 to TRBJ1-1; D possibly corresponds to TRBD1 (5 bases). From germline, CDR1 is MGHRA and CDR2 YSYEKL. Trimming cost V 3 bases and J 1 base, with 12 bases left between them. CDR3 length: 15 residues. CDR3 amino acids: CASSQGGVGNTEAFF. The DNA of the CDR3 is TGCGCCAGCAGCCAGGGGGGGGTGGGGAACACTGAAGCTTTCTTT.

V usage is TRBV29-1 and J usage is TRBJ2-7; D gene unclear. The CDR3 sequence is 12 residues long. With 3 bases removed from V and 1 base from J, the gap between germline ends came to 7 bases. CDR1 SQVTM and CDR2 ANQGSEA come from the germline V gene. CDR3: CSVEGLSYEQYF. The CDR3 bases are TGCAGCGTTGAGGGGTTATCCTACGAGCAGTACTTC.

In this sample, this clone turned up a few times. The chain carries TRBV16 and TRBJ2-7; possibly TRBD2 for D (5 bases). The CDR3 contains 14 residues. The germline V and J ends were trimmed by 1 base and 5 bases, with 12 bases remaining between them. Germline values: CDR1 KGHSY, CDR2 FQNENV. CDR3 nucleotides: TGTGCCAGCAGCCAATACGGGGTAAGCAACGAGCAGTACTTC. Encoded protein: CASSQYGVSNEQYF.

The genes are TRBV5-4 and TRBJ1-2; D is unresolved. V gave up 4 bases and J gave up 5 bases, with 9 bases separating them. Germline lookup yields CDR1 SGHNT and CDR2 YYREEE (reference sequence). The CDR3 loop spans 12 amino acids. CDR3 in DNA: TGTGCCAGCAGCCAGACGGATTATGGCTACACCTTC. Encoded protein: CASSQTDYGYTF.